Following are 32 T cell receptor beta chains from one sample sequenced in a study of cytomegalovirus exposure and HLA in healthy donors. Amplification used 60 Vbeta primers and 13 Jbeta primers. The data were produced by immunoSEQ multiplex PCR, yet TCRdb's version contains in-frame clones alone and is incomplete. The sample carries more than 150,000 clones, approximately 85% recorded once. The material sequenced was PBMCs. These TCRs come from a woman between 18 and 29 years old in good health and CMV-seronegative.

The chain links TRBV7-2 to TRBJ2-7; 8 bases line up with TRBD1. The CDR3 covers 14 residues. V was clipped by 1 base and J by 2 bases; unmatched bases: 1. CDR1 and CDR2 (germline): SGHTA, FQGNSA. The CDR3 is CASSLGTGTYEQYF. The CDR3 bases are TGTGCCAGCAGCTTAGGGACAGGGACCTACGAGCAGTACTTC.

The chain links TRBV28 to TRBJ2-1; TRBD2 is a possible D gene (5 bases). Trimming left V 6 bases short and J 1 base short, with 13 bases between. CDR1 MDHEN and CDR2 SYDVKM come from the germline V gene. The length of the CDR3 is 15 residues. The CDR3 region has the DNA TGTGCCAGCAGCCCCGGGGTTGGGTCCTACAATGAGCAGTTCTTC. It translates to CASSPGVGSYNEQFF.

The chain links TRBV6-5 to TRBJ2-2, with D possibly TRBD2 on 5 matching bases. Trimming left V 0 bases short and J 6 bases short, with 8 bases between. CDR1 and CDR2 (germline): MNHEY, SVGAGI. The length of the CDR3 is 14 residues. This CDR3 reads CASSYSGSPGELFF. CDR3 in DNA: TGTGCCAGCAGTTACTCAGGGAGCCCCGGGGAGCTGTTTTTT.

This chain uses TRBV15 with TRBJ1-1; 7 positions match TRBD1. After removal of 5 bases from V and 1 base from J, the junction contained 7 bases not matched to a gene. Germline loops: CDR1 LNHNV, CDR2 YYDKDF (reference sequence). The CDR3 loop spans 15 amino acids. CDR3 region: CATSGYRTGNTEAFF. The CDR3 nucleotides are TGTGCCACCAGCGGGTATCGGACAGGGAACACTGAAGCTTTCTTT.

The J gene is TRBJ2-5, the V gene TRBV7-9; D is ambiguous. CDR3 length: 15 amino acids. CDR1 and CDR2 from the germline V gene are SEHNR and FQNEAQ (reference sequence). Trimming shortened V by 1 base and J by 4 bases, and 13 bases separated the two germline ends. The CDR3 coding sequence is TGTGCCAGCAGCTTAGAAGGCCAGGATAGAGAGACCCAGTACTTC. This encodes CASSLEGQDRETQYF.

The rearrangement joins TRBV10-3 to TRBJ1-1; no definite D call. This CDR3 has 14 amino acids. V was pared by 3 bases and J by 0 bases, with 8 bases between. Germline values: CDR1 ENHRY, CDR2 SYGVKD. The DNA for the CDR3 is TGTGCCATCAGTGACGCGGTTTTGAACACTGAAGCTTTCTTT. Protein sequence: CAISDAVLNTEAFF.

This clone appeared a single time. CDR3 sequence: CASSRTESGNTIYF. DNA of the CDR3: TGTGCCAGCAGCCGAACAGAGTCTGGAAACACCATATATTTT. The chain recombines TRBV6-6 with TRBJ1-3; D not resolved. V gave up 6 bases and J gave up 1 base, with 10 bases separating them. Germline lookup yields CDR1 MNHNY and CDR2 SVGAGI (reference sequence). The CDR3 consists of 14 residues.

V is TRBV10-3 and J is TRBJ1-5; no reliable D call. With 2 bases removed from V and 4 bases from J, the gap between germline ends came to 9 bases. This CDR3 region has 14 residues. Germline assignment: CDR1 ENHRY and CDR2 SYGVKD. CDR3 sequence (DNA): TGTGCCATCAGTGAGAACAGTGAAAATCAGCCCCAGCATTTT. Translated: CAISENSENQPQHF.

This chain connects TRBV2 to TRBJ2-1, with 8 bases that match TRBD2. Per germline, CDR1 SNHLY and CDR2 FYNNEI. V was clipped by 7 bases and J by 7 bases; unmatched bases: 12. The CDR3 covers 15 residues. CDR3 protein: CASIKDLAGLNEQFF. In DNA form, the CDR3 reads TGTGCCAGCATAAAGGATCTAGCGGGCTTGAATGAGCAGTTCTTC.

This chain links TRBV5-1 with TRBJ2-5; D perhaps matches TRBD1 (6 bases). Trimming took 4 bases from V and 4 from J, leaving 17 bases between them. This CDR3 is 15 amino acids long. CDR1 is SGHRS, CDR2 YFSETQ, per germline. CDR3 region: CASSPTLDSRETQYF. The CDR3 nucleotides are TGCGCCAGCAGCCCGACCCTGGACAGTCGAGAGACCCAGTACTTC.

The CDR3 region has the DNA TGTGCCAGCAGCCCCCCACAGGGGGGAGGCACTGAAGCTTTCTTT. It is translated as CASSPPQGGGTEAFF. The chain joins TRBV7-9 to TRBJ1-1, with 8 bases fitting TRBD1. Germline loops: CDR1 SEHNR, CDR2 FQNEAQ (reference sequence). The CDR3 is 15 amino acids. The V and J ends lost 5 bases and 4 bases, in that order; junction bases with no gene match: 9.

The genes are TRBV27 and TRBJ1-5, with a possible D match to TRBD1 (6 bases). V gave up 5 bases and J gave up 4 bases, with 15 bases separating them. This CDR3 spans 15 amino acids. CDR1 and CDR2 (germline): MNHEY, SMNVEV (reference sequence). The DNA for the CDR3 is TGTGCCAGCAGTAGTAACAGGGTCTCAAATCAGCCCCAGCATTTT. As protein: CASSSNRVSNQPQHF.

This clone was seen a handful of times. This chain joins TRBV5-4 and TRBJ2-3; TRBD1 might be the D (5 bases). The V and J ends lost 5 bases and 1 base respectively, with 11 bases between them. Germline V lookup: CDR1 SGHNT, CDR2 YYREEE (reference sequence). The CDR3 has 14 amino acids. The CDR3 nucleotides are TGTGCCAGCAGAGGGGCAGGCCGCACAGATACGCAGTATTTT. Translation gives CASRGAGRTDTQYF.

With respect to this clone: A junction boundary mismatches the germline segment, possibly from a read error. The CDR3 is CASSSHFRSDF. CDR3 nucleotides: TGTGCCAGCAGCTCGCACTTCCGTTCTGACTTC. The chain couples TRBV11-2 to TRBJ2-7; D unresolved. Germline assignment: CDR1 SGHAT and CDR2 FQNNGV. The length of the CDR3 is 11 residues.

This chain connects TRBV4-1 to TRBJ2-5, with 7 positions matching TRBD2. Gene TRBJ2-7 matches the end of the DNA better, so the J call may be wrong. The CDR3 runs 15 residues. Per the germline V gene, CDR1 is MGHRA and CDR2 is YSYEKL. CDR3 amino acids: CASSREAGFSYEQYF. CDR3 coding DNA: TGCGCCAGCAGCCGGGAAGCGGGGTTTTCCTACGAGCAGTACTTC.

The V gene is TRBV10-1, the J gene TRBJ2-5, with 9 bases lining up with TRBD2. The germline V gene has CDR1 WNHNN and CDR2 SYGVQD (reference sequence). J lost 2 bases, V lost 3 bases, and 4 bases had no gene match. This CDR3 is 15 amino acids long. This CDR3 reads CASSELAGGQETQYF. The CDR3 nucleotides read TGCGCCAGCAGTGAACTGGCGGGGGGGCAAGAGACCCAGTACTTC.

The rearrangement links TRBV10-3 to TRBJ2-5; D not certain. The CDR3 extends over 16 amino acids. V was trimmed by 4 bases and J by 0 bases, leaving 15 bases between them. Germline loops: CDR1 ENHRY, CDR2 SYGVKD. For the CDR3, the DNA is TGTGCCATCAGTGCGTCCCCAGATCCCCACCAAGAGACCCAGTACTTC. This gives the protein CAISASPDPHQETQYF.

The CDR3 DNA follows: TGTGCCAGCCTATATGCCCCCGGGGGGGACTCACCCCTCCACTTT. This encodes CASLYAPGGDSPLHF. J is TRBJ1-6 and V is TRBV2, with D maybe TRBD1 (5 bases). This CDR3 region has 15 residues. In germline, CDR1 is SNHLY, CDR2 FYNNEI. V gave up 8 bases and J gave up 10 bases, with 21 bases separating them.

In DNA form, the CDR3 reads TGTGCCAGCAGTTTCCCCATGGCTGAGCAGTACTTC. It specifies CASSFPMAEQYF. This chain uses TRBV6-6 with TRBJ2-7; D gene ambiguous. The germline gives CDR1 MNHNY, CDR2 SVGAGI (reference sequence). The CDR3 contains 12 residues. Trimming shortened V by 4 bases and J by 7 bases, and 11 bases separated the two germline ends.

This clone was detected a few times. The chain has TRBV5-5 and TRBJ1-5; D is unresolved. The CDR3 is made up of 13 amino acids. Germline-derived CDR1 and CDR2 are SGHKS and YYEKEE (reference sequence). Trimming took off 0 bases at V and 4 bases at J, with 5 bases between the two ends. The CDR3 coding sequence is TGTGCCAGCAGCTTGGACTTTAATCAGCCCCAGCATTTT. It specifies CASSLDFNQPQHF.

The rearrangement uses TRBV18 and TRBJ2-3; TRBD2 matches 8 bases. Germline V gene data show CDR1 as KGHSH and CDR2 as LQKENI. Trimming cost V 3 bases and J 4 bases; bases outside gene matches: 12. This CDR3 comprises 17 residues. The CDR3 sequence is CASSPSGLAAGPDTQYF. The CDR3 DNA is TGTGCCAGCTCACCTTCCGGACTAGCAGCGGGACCAGATACGCAGTATTTT.

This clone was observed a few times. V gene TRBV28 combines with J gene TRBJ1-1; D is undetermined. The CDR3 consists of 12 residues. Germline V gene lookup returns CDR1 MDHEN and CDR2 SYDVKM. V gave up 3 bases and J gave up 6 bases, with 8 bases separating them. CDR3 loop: CASSFLRAEAFF. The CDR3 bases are TGTGCCAGCAGTTTTCTTCGGGCTGAAGCTTTCTTT.

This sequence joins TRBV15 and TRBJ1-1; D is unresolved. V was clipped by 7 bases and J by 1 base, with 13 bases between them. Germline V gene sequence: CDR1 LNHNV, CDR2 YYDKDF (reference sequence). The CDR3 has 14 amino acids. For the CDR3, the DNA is TGTGCCACCAACCAAAAATCCGGGAACACTGAAGCTTTCTTT. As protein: CATNQKSGNTEAFF.

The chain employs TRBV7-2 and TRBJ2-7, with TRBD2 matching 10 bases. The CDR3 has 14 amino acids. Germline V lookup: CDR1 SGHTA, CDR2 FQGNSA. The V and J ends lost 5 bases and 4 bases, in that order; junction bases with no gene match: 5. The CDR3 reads CASSASSGGYEQYF. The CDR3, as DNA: TGTGCCAGCAGCGCTTCTAGCGGGGGTTACGAGCAGTACTTC.

CDR3 sequence reads: CASSLALAIGTDTQYF. The DNA for the CDR3 is TGCGCCAGCAGCTTAGCCCTAGCGATCGGCACAGATACGCAGTATTTT. The genes are TRBV5-1 and TRBJ2-3; tentatively, D is TRBD2 (6 bases). The germline CDR1 and CDR2 sequences are SGHRS and YFSETQ. This CDR3 contains 16 residues. Trimming took 2 bases from V and 1 from J, leaving 14 bases between them.

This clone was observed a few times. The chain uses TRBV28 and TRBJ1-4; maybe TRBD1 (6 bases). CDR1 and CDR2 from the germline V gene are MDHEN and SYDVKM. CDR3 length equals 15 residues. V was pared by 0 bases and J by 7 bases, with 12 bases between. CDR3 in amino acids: CASSLWGARSEKLFF. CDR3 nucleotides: TGTGCCAGCAGTTTATGGGGGGCGCGATCTGAAAAACTGTTTTTT.

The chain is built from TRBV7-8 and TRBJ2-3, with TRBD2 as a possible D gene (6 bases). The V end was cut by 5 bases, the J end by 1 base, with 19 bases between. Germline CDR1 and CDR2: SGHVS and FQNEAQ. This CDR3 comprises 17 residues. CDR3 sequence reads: CASSPGGERRGTDTQYF. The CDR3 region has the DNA TGTGCCAGCAGCCCAGGTGGGGAGCGGAGGGGCACAGATACGCAGTATTTT.

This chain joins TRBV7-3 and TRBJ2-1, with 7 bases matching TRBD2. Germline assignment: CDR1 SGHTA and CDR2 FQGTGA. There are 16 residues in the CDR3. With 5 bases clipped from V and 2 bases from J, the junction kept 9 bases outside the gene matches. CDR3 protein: CASSGGTGLTYNEQFF. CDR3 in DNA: TGTGCCAGCAGCGGCGGTACGGGACTAACCTACAATGAGCAGTTCTTC.

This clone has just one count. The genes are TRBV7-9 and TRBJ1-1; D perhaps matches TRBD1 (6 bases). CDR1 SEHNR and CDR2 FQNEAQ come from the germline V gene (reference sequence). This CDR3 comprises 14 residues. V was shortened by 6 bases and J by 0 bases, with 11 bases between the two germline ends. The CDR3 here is CASSSQGMNTEAFF. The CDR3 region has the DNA TGTGCCAGCAGTTCACAGGGTATGAACACTGAAGCTTTCTTT.

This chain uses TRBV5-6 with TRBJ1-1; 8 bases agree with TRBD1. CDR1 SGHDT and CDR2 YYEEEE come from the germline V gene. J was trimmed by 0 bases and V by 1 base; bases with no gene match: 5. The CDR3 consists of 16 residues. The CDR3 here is CASSLRNRGMNTEAFF. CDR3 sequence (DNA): TGTGCCAGCAGCTTGAGGAACAGGGGGATGAACACTGAAGCTTTCTTT.

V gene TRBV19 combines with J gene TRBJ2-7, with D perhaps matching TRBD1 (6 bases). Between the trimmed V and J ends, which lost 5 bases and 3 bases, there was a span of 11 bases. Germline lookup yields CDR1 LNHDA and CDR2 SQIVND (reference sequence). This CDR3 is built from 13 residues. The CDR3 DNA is TGTGCCAGTAGTCCCGACAGGCACTACGAGCAGTACTTC. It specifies CASSPDRHYEQYF.

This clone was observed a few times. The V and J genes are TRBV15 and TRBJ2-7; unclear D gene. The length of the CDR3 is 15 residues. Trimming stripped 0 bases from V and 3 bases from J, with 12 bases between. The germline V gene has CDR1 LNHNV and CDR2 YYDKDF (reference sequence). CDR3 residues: CATSRDRSRNYEQYF. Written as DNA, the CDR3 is TGTGCCACCAGCAGAGATAGGAGTCGGAACTACGAGCAGTACTTC.